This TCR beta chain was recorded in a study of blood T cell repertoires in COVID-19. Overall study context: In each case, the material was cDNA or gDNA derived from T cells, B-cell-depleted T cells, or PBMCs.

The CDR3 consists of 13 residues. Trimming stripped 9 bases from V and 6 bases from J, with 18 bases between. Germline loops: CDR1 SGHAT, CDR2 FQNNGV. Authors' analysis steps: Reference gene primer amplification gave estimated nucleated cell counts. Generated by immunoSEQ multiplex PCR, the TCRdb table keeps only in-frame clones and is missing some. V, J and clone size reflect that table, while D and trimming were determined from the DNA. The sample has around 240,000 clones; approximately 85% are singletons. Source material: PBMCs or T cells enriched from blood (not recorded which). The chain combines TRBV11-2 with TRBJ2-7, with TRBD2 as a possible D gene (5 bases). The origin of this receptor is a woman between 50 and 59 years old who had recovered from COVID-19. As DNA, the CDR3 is TGTGCCAGTCGGCCGAGGGCCGCGGGCGAGCAGTACTTC. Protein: CASRPRAAGEQYF.